This passage covers 28 T cell receptor beta chains from one sample sequenced in a study of blood T cell repertoires in COVID-19. Sequencing used immunoSEQ multiplex PCR; TCRdb keeps in-frame clones, though not all of them. The table records around 140,000 clones, approximately 80% of them present only once. The source material was peripheral blood. These receptor sequences come from a human donor in a cohort sampled during active COVID-19.

The V call is TRBV5-1, the J call TRBJ2-7, with D possibly being TRBD2 (6 bases). This CDR3 comprises 15 residues. V lost 1 base and J 4 bases, leaving 15 bases between the germline ends. Germline V gene sequence: CDR1 SGHRS, CDR2 YFSETQ. The CDR3 sequence is CASSLLGGATYEQYF. CDR3 bases: TGCGCCAGCAGCTTGTTGGGGGGAGCGACTTACGAGCAGTACTTC.

The chain is built from TRBV5-1 and TRBJ2-7; 8 nucleotides agree with TRBD1. V was pared by 1 base and J by 4 bases, with 7 bases of the junction left unmatched. This CDR3 has 15 amino acids. Germline-derived CDR1 and CDR2 are SGHRS and YFSETQ. CDR3 region: CASSLTPDREYEQYF. Here the CDR3 DNA reads TGCGCCAGCAGCTTGACCCCGGACAGGGAATACGAGCAGTACTTC.

The V and J genes are TRBV6-5 and TRBJ2-1; TRBD1 matches at 7 bases. Germline CDR1 and CDR2: MNHEY and SVGAGI. V trimming: 4 bases; J trimming: 8 bases; junction bases outside the gene matches: 14. The CDR3 runs 16 residues. CDR3 region: CASSSYIGTANDEQFF. CDR3 nucleotide sequence: TGTGCCAGCAGTTCGTACATCGGGACAGCAAACGATGAGCAGTTCTTC.

The chain employs TRBV3-1 (or the pseudogene TRBV3-2) and TRBJ2-2, with 7 nucleotides matching TRBD2. V lost 5 bases and J lost 3; bases outside the gene matches: 3. In germline, CDR1 is LGHDT, CDR2 YNNKEL (reference sequence). There are 14 residues in the CDR3. CDR3 loop: CASSETSHTGELFF. CDR3 bases: TGTGCCAGCAGCGAGACTAGCCACACCGGGGAGCTGTTTTTT.

The V and J genes are TRBV2 and TRBJ1-2, with D hard to call. This CDR3 is 13 amino acids long. Trimming removed 6 bases from V and 8 bases from J, with 16 bases in between. Germline CDR1 SNHLY, CDR2 FYNNEI. The CDR3 here is CASSLISSGGYTF. For the CDR3, the DNA is TGTGCCAGCAGCCTCATCTCTAGTGGGGGCTACACCTTC.

V and J are TRBV18 and TRBJ1-1, with 8 bases that match TRBD1. Germline V gene data show CDR1 as KGHSH and CDR2 as LQKENI. Germline trimming cut 6 bases from V and 0 bases from J; bases unmatched to any gene: 9. The CDR3 covers 16 residues. The CDR3 here is CASSGAGTGLNTEAFF. The CDR3 DNA follows: TGTGCCAGCTCCGGAGCCGGGACAGGCTTGAACACTGAAGCTTTCTTT.

The CDR3 protein is CASSRGVQGVTYEQYF. Here the CDR3 DNA reads TGTGCCAGCTCACGCGGAGTACAGGGGGTTACCTACGAGCAGTACTTC. V and J are TRBV18 and TRBJ2-7; the match to TRBD1 covers 8 bases. This CDR3 is built from 16 residues. J was trimmed by 2 bases and V by 4 bases; bases with no gene match: 10. Germline CDR1 reads KGHSH; CDR2 reads LQKENI.

The rearrangement uses TRBV7-8 and TRBJ2-7, with TRBD1 matching 8 bases. Germline CDR1 reads SGHVS; CDR2 reads FQNEAQ. The CDR3 totals 16 residues. The J segment lost 2 bases and the V segment lost 7 bases, leaving 13 bases of the junction unmatched. The CDR3 DNA sequence: TGTGCCAGCAACAGATACAGGGGGGCCGCGGCCTACGAGCAGTACTTC. The encoded protein is CASNRYRGAAAYEQYF.

The rearrangement links TRBV6-5 to TRBJ1-3; 11 bases agree with TRBD1. The CDR3 loop spans 15 amino acids. The V segment lost 6 bases and the J segment 7 bases; nucleotides outside the gene matches: 8. From germline, CDR1 is MNHEY and CDR2 SVGAGI. CDR3 nucleotides: TGTGCCAGCAGCACCTCCGGGACAGGGGGTAACACCATATATTTT. It is translated as CASSTSGTGGNTIYF.

This clone was recorded only once. The chain recombines TRBV4-3 with TRBJ1-2, with TRBD1 identical over 7 bases. The CDR3 has 17 amino acids. CDR1 is LGHNA and CDR2 is YSLEER in the germline V gene. V gave up 1 base and J gave up 7 bases; unmatched junction bases: 15. This CDR3 is CASSQVGSGQGGRGYTF. The CDR3 DNA sequence: TGCGCCAGCAGCCAAGTGGGTTCGGGGCAGGGGGGACGTGGCTACACCTTC.

This clone was counted only a few times. The J gene is TRBJ2-2, the V gene TRBV25-1; possibly TRBD2 for D (6 bases). Trimming left V 2 bases short and J 3 bases short, with 10 bases between. The CDR3 runs 15 residues. Germline CDR1 reads MGHDK; CDR2 reads SYGVNS. CDR3 region: CASSEGGRDTGELFF. The CDR3 nucleotides read TGTGCCAGCAGTGAAGGAGGGAGAGACACCGGGGAGCTGTTTTTT.

The chain employs TRBV4-3 and TRBJ1-2; tentatively, D is TRBD1 (6 bases). Germline CDR1 and CDR2: LGHNA and YSLEER. This CDR3 region has 17 residues. Trimming took 3 bases from V and 6 from J, leaving 23 bases between them. The CDR3 sequence: CASSHIAGQPLGDGYTF. As DNA, the CDR3 is TGCGCCAGCAGCCATATAGCGGGACAACCCTTGGGCGATGGCTACACCTTC.

The CDR3 coding sequence is TGTGCCAGCTCACCATACAGGGGGCTTTACGAGCAGTACTTC. Translating it yields CASSPYRGLYEQYF. The rearrangement joins TRBV18 to TRBJ2-7; 9 nucleotides match TRBD1. The CDR3 sequence is 14 residues long. With 2 bases clipped from V and 4 bases from J, the junction kept 3 bases outside the gene matches. CDR1 is KGHSH and CDR2 is LQKENI in the germline V gene.

The chain employs TRBV7-6 and TRBJ1-5; a possible D gene is TRBD1 (6 bases). The germline CDR1 and CDR2 sequences are SGHVS and FNYEAQ. The length of the CDR3 is 17 residues. V lost 4 bases and J 0 bases, leaving 16 bases between the germline ends. The DNA of the CDR3 is TGTGCCAGCAGCTCTAGGGCAGGGACATATAGCAATCAGCCCCAGCATTTT. This sequence encodes CASSSRAGTYSNQPQHF.

This chain joins TRBV9 and TRBJ1-1, with D unclear. Per germline, CDR1 SGDLS and CDR2 YYNGEE. This CDR3 contains 14 residues. Trimming removed 0 bases from V and 1 base from J, with 7 bases in between. As DNA, the CDR3 is TGTGCCAGCAGCGTAGCCCAGGAGAACACTGAAGCTTTCTTT. Its protein product is CASSVAQENTEAFF.

This chain links TRBV9 with TRBJ2-5; D remains ambiguous. CDR3 length: 15 residues. The V gene's germline CDR1 is SGDLS and CDR2 YYNGEE. The ends were cut back, 0 bases at V and 2 bases at J, with 11 bases in the middle. In DNA, the CDR3 is TGTGCCAGCAGCGTAGGTCTAGAACGTCAAGAGACCCAGTACTTC. This sequence encodes CASSVGLERQETQYF.

There are a few counts of this clone. In DNA form, the CDR3 reads TGTGCCAGCAGCCAAAGCAGGGAACCTGGAAACACCATATATTTT. It is translated as CASSQSREPGNTIYF. The chain employs TRBV7-3 and TRBJ1-3; TRBD1 is a possible D gene (5 bases). The CDR3 runs to 15 residues. The germline CDR1 and CDR2 sequences are SGHTA and FQGTGA. The ends were cut back, 5 bases at V and 2 bases at J, with 13 bases in the middle.

The chain employs TRBV29-1 and TRBJ1-1, with D uncertain. Trimming shortened V by 3 bases and J by 0 bases, and 11 bases separated the two germline ends. This CDR3 contains 14 residues. Germline lookup yields CDR1 SQVTM and CDR2 ANQGSEA. CDR3 DNA: TGCAGCGTTGAGTCAGTCACGATGAACACTGAAGCTTTCTTT. Its translation: CSVESVTMNTEAFF.

The rearrangement uses TRBV19 and TRBJ1-2; possibly TRBD1 for D (5 bases). CDR1 LNHDA and CDR2 SQIVND come from the germline V gene (reference sequence). The CDR3 runs to 13 residues. The V gene lost 3 bases and the J gene lost 8 bases, with 13 bases spanning the gap. CDR3 sequence: CASSILPGNGYTF. CDR3 DNA: TGTGCCAGTAGTATTTTGCCAGGGAACGGCTACACCTTC.

V and J are TRBV4-3 and TRBJ1-1; TRBD1 might be the D (6 bases). The germline V and J ends were trimmed by 1 base and 3 bases, with 9 bases remaining between them. CDR1 is LGHNA, CDR2 YSLEER, per germline. The CDR3 loop spans 14 amino acids. The CDR3 sequence: CASSQAYRDTEAFF. CDR3 DNA: TGCGCCAGCAGCCAAGCCTACAGGGACACTGAAGCTTTCTTT.

The CDR3 reads CASSLGRGVNTGELFF. The CDR3 nucleotides read TGTGCCAGCAGTCTAGGGCGGGGGGTGAACACCGGGGAGCTGTTTTTT. The chain links TRBV5-6 to TRBJ2-2; the match to TRBD2 covers 8 bases. Germline V gene sequence: CDR1 SGHDT, CDR2 YYEEEE. Unmatched junction bases numbered 7, after V lost 5 bases and J lost 1 base. This CDR3 has 16 amino acids.

The chain has TRBV6-5 and TRBJ2-7, with 7 bases matching TRBD2. Trimming removed 2 bases from V and 2 bases from J; junction bases left unmatched: 6. The CDR3 has 15 residues. CDR1 and CDR2 from the germline V gene are MNHEY and SVGAGI. The chain's CDR3 is CASSYAGVGTYEQYF. The CDR3 DNA reads as TGTGCCAGCAGTTACGCGGGGGTAGGAACCTACGAGCAGTACTTC.

The rearrangement uses TRBV6-5 and TRBJ1-2, with 9 bases identical to TRBD1. V shed 5 bases and J 4 bases; nucleotides not matched to a gene: 5. The CDR3 covers 14 residues. CDR1 and CDR2 from the germline V gene are MNHEY and SVGAGI. CDR3 sequence (DNA): TGTGCCAGCAGTACACAGGGGGCCCTCTATGGCTACACCTTC. Translated, it gives CASSTQGALYGYTF.

The chain recombines TRBV3-1 (or the pseudogene TRBV3-2) with TRBJ1-1; tentatively, D is TRBD1 (5 bases). The CDR3 length is 15 residues. Germline loops: CDR1 LGHDT, CDR2 YNNKEL (reference sequence). Trimming cost V 3 bases and J 1 base, with 12 bases left between them. DNA for the CDR3: TGTGCCAGCAGCCACCCAGGGTGGCAGAACACTGAAGCTTTCTTT. It is translated as CASSHPGWQNTEAFF.

The V gene is TRBV7-2, the J gene TRBJ2-5; 7 bases are a match to TRBD2. V lost 3 bases, J lost 4 bases, and 5 bases stayed unmatched. The CDR3 loop spans 14 amino acids. Germline CDR1 and CDR2: SGHTA and FQGNSA. DNA for the CDR3: TGTGCCAGCAGCTTTTTTGGGAGGGGAGAGACCCAGTACTTC. Protein product: CASSFFGRGETQYF.

This clone was seen a handful of times. The genes are TRBV7-2 and TRBJ2-7; 12 nucleotides agree with TRBD2. The junction had 9 bases not matched to a gene; V was cut back by 2 bases and J by 4 bases. This CDR3 is built from 17 residues. The germline gives CDR1 SGHTA, CDR2 FQGNSA. The CDR3 region has the DNA TGTGCCAGCAGCTTATCGTCTAGCGGGAGGGCCAGATACGAGCAGTACTTC. As protein: CASSLSSSGRARYEQYF. Full variable domain (missing parts from reference TRBV7-2 and TRBJ2-7): GAGVSQSPSNKVTEKGKDVELRCDPISGHTALYWYRQSLGQGLEFLIYFQGNSAPDKSGLPSDRFSAERTGGSVSTLTIQRTQQEDSAVYLCASSLSSSGRARYEQYFGPGTRLTVT.

This clone was picked up a small number of times. The CDR3 region has the DNA TGTGCCAGCAGCTTTGGGACAGGGGGCCGGGAGACCCAGTACTTC. It is translated as CASSFGTGGRETQYF. This sequence joins TRBV5-5 and TRBJ2-5; 12 bases are shared with TRBD1. The CDR3 loop spans 15 amino acids. V shed 2 bases, J shed 5 bases, and the junction held 4 bases outside the gene matches. Germline CDR1 and CDR2: SGHKS and YYEKEE (reference sequence).

V is TRBV5-1 and J is TRBJ1-2, with 12 bases that match TRBD1. The CDR3 consists of 15 residues. Germline V gene sequence: CDR1 SGHRS, CDR2 YFSETQ. Germline trimming cut 4 bases from V and 5 bases from J; bases unmatched to any gene: 6. The CDR3 loop is CASSSGTGGKYGYTF. The CDR3 DNA reads as TGCGCCAGCAGCAGCGGGACAGGGGGCAAGTATGGCTACACCTTC.